This note documents a single T cell receptor (beta chain) sequence. Its antigen remains unknown. This sample is drawn from a study of OX40 agonist ivuxolimab in advanced cancers. Study-level background: Treatment received earlier with anti-PD-1, anti-PD-L1 or anti-CTLA-4 agents was allowed, and around 40% had some. General study findings and limits: Partial responders receiving 0.1-3.0 mg/kg showed among the lowest clonal expansion. Expanded clones belonging to CD8+ T cells outnumbered, on average, those of CD4+. Still undetermined is the antigen specificity of the expanded peripheral T cells.

V lost 5 bases and J lost 12; bases outside the gene matches: 8. Germline CDR1 and CDR2: PRHDT and FYEKMQ (reference sequence). The CDR3 is made up of 14 amino acids. Libraries were prepared by immunoSEQ multiplex PCR; TCRdb keeps only in-frame clonotypes and omits some of them. Among tens of thousands of clones, around nine tenths were seen once, and the ten largest hold approximately 0.55%. The origin of this receptor is an adult with an advanced solid tumor such as melanoma, head and neck, liver or kidney cancer. The source material was CD4+ or CD8+ T cells sorted from blood, sampled in a trial of the OX40 agonist ivuxolimab. V gene TRBV13 combines with J gene TRBJ2-5; 14 bases fit TRBD2. In nucleotides, the CDR3 is TGTGCCAGCAGCCCGGGGACTAGCGGGAGCTCTAAGTACTTC. Translating it yields CASSPGTSGSSKYF.